Included here is one T cell receptor (beta chain) sequence, with context. This entry belongs to a study of cytomegalovirus exposure and HLA in healthy donors. CDR1 SGHTA and CDR2 FQGNSA come from the germline V gene. The CDR3 totals 15 residues. V was pared by 1 base and J by 3 bases, with 10 bases between. PCR involved 60 Vbeta and 13 Jbeta primers. The assay was immunoSEQ multiplex PCR, and TCRdb's table has in-frame clones only and misses some. The repertoire holds about 160,000 clones, with about 80% as singletons. This sequence was found in a man between 18 and 35 years old in good health and CMV-seropositive. The sample comprised PBMCs. This sequence joins TRBV7-2 and TRBJ1-5; D not certain. DNA for the CDR3: TGTGCCAGCAGCTTAGTAGCGGGCAACAATCAGCCCCAGCATTTT. Translated, it gives CASSLVAGNNQPQHF.